This TCR beta chain is drawn from a study of T cells after yellow fever vaccination. In the study overall: The authors prepared low-cell-number fractions using SMART-Seq v4 Ultra Low Input.

A process of 5'RACE template switching, which added a universal primer site and UMIs, was used to make TCR cDNA. In TCRdb, the 5' RACE reads were re-called with MiXCR into one record per CDR3 protein. The repertoire includes some 560,000 distinct CDR3 sequences, about 19% of them detected once, and around 15% sits in the top ten. Germline CDR1 reads MNHEY; CDR2 reads SMNVEV (reference sequence). V lost 7 bases to trimming and J lost 4 bases; unmatched junction nucleotides: 9. This CDR3 contains 16 residues. The sequences come from PBMCs, collected 15 days after the yellow fever booster vaccination. This receptor was obtained from a man aged 30 to 39 who received the YFV17D yellow fever vaccine. The chain links TRBV27 to TRBJ2-6; TRBD1 matches 8 bases. CDR3 region: CASTVQGAPGANVLTF. CDR3 bases: TGTGCCAGCACTGTCCAGGGGGCGCCCGGGGCCAACGTCCTGACTTTC.